This T cell receptor (beta chain) was obtained from a study of T cell repertoires in cytomegalovirus infection. Study information: Carrying CMV and the relevant HLA type showed in public TCR beta signatures.

TCRdb analysed the reads with MiXCR anew, one entry per CDR3 protein. Of more than 500,000 distinct CDR3 sequences listed, approximately 15% are singletons. This clonotype was seen only a few times. The antigen is undetermined. Findings and limits, study-wide: Totalled public TCR beta family frequency picked out people who carried CMV plus the relevant HLA. Dominating the ex vivo response were TCR beta clonotypes that were CMV-specific and HLA-C-restricted.

Trimming shortened V by 8 bases and J by 2 bases, and 25 bases separated the two germline ends. The CDR3 runs to 17 residues. The clonotype comes from a human donor in good health (CMV status not recorded). Some clones in this sample may be carry-over from other donors' samples. The gene calls are TRBV12-3 or TRBV12-4 and TRBJ2-7, with D possibly TRBD2 on 6 matching bases. Sequencing was done on a sample of CD8+ T cells from PBMCs. For the CDR3, the DNA is TGTGCCAGCTCCGAAGTGGTGTACCGGGACTCCCCCTACGAGCAGTACTTC. Translated, it gives CASSEVVYRDSPYEQYF.